The 24 T cell receptor beta chains reported below all come from one sample, sequenced in a study of cytomegalovirus exposure and HLA in healthy donors. In the PCR, 60 Vbeta and 13 Jbeta primers were used. Profiled with immunoSEQ multiplex PCR; TCRdb holds only in-frame clones, not every one. The table includes about 43,000 clones, 77% detected once. Sequencing was done on a sample of PBMCs. The receptors stem from a man aged 25-45 years in good health and CMV-seronegative.

The rearrangement joins TRBV5-1 to TRBJ2-3; D gene unclear. This CDR3 is 14 amino acids long. V was shortened by 3 bases and J by 0 bases, with 8 bases between the two germline ends. Germline CDR1 and CDR2: SGHRS and YFSETQ. The CDR3 DNA reads as TGCGCCAGCAGCTCCGTAACTAGCACAGATACGCAGTATTTT. Protein sequence: CASSSVTSTDTQYF. The full variable domain, rest sourced from reference TRBV5-1 and TRBJ2-3, is KAGVTQTPRYLIKTRGQQVTLSCSPISGHRSVSWYQQTPGQGLQFLFEYFSETQRNKGNFPGRFSGRQFSNSRSEMNVSTLELGDSALYLCASSSVTSTDTQYFGPGTRLTVL.

This chain joins TRBV2 and TRBJ1-1; TRBD1 is a possible D gene (6 bases). The V end lost 7 bases, the J end lost 7 bases, and 16 bases lay between the germline ends. Germline V gives CDR1 SNHLY, CDR2 FYNNEI. The CDR3 is made up of 13 amino acids. In DNA, the CDR3 is TGTGCCAGCAATCAACAGGGTTCGGGTGAAGCTTTCTTT. This encodes CASNQQGSGEAFF.

The chain employs TRBV7-3 and TRBJ2-1; the D gene is possibly TRBD2 (6 bases). The germline V gene encodes CDR1 SGHTA and CDR2 FQGTGA. The CDR3 extends over 13 amino acids. Trimming removed 2 bases at V and 10 bases at J, with 12 bases between. CDR3 in amino acids: CASSLARDSEQFF. CDR3 sequence (DNA): TGTGCCAGCAGCTTAGCCCGGGACTCCGAGCAGTTCTTC.

A word on this clone: The junction does not match germline at one end; this may be a read error. The rearrangement joins TRBV7-9 to TRBJ2-3; TRBD2 matches at 9 bases. The CDR3 covers 14 residues. CDR1 and CDR2 (germline): SEHNR, FQNEAQ (reference sequence). In nucleotides, the CDR3 is TGTTCCAGCAGCTTAGCGGGAGTTACAGATACGCAGTATTTT. Encoded protein: CSSSLAGVTDTQYF.

The chain combines TRBV28 with TRBJ2-5, with 10 bases matching TRBD1. Per the germline V gene, CDR1 is MDHEN and CDR2 is SYDVKM. Germline trimming cut 5 bases from V and 3 bases from J; bases unmatched to any gene: 9. The CDR3 runs 16 residues. The CDR3 loop reads CASSRTGGVGEETQYF. Here the CDR3 DNA reads TGTGCCAGCAGTAGGACAGGGGGAGTTGGTGAAGAGACCCAGTACTTC.

This sequence joins TRBV27 and TRBJ2-2; the D is unclear. Germline CDR1 MNHEY, CDR2 SMNVEV (reference sequence). With 4 bases removed from V and 7 bases from J, the gap between germline ends came to 19 bases. CDR3 length: 16 amino acids. This chain's CDR3 is CASSSFGLDVGGELFF. CDR3 DNA sequence: TGTGCCAGCAGTTCCTTTGGCCTAGACGTGGGCGGGGAGCTGTTTTTT.

This clone appeared a single time. This chain connects TRBV5-1 to TRBJ2-1, with TRBD1 identical over 9 bases. CDR1 and CDR2 from the germline V gene are SGHRS and YFSETQ. The V gene end was trimmed by 0 bases and the J gene end by 5 bases; junction bases not matched to a gene: 6. The CDR3 has 16 amino acids. Here the CDR3 reads CASSLVGTGFDNEQFF. DNA of the CDR3: TGCGCCAGCAGCTTGGTCGGGACAGGGTTCGACAATGAGCAGTTCTTC.

This clone was detected a few times. The chain recombines TRBV10-3 with TRBJ1-1, with D perhaps TRBD1 (5 bases). Deletions cut 3 bases from V and 3 bases from J, with 8 bases between. CDR1 is ENHRY, CDR2 SYGVKD, per germline. The CDR3 has 13 residues. DNA for the CDR3: TGTGCCATCAGTGAAGACAGCCACACTGAAGCTTTCTTT. The encoded protein is CAISEDSHTEAFF.

This chain joins TRBV7-3 and TRBJ2-1; weak D call: TRBD1 (5 bases). V was shortened by 6 bases and J by 9 bases, with 12 bases between the two germline ends. Germline CDR1 and CDR2: SGHTA and FQGTGA. This CDR3 has 12 amino acids. The CDR3 loop is CASRRTIGEQFF. The CDR3 DNA reads as TGTGCCAGCAGGAGGACAATCGGTGAGCAGTTCTTC.

The chain joins TRBV18 to TRBJ2-3, with 9 nucleotides matching TRBD1. Per the germline V gene, CDR1 is KGHSH and CDR2 is LQKENI. The J segment lost 4 bases and the V segment lost 3 bases, leaving 5 bases of the junction unmatched. This CDR3 has 15 residues. This chain's CDR3 is CASSPITGGADTQYF. The CDR3 nucleotides are TGTGCCAGCTCACCGATAACAGGGGGCGCAGATACGCAGTATTTT.

The J gene is TRBJ2-1, the V gene TRBV7-9; 11 bases map to TRBD2. The CDR3 loop spans 16 amino acids. Germline values: CDR1 SEHNR, CDR2 FQNEAQ (reference sequence). The junction had 6 bases not matched to a gene; V was cut back by 3 bases and J by 5 bases. CDR3 DNA: TGTGCCAGCAGCTTTGTAGGGACTAGCGGCAACAATGAGCAGTTCTTC. The encoded protein is CASSFVGTSGNNEQFF.

This clone was observed once. The chain combines TRBV7-8 with TRBJ2-7; the match to TRBD1 covers 9 bases. CDR3 length equals 15 residues. Germline assignment: CDR1 SGHVS and CDR2 FQNEAQ. V lost 2 bases and J lost 5; bases outside the gene matches: 7. CDR3 bases: TGTGCCAGCAGCTTACCACGGACAGGGGATCACGAGCAGTACTTC. Translated: CASSLPRTGDHEQYF.

The chain carries TRBV28 and TRBJ1-3; a possible D gene is TRBD1 (6 bases). This CDR3 region has 16 residues. The germline CDR1 and CDR2 sequences are MDHEN and SYDVKM. The ends were cut back, 3 bases at V and 0 bases at J, with 12 bases in the middle. The CDR3 DNA follows: TGTGCCAGCAGTTTCCGCCTAGGGGGCTCTGGAAACACCATATATTTT. Encoded protein: CASSFRLGGSGNTIYF.

The V and J genes are TRBV7-9 and TRBJ2-7; tentatively, D is TRBD1 (5 bases). Germline V lookup: CDR1 SEHNR, CDR2 FQNEAQ (reference sequence). The CDR3 runs to 13 residues. V was cut by 5 bases and J by 7 bases, with 15 bases left in between. CDR3 in DNA: TGTGCCAGCAGCCCCCCGCCCTCAGGGGAGCAGTACTTC. This sequence encodes CASSPPPSGEQYF.

The rearrangement uses TRBV14 and TRBJ2-1; TRBD1 is a possible D gene (5 bases). V lost 4 bases and J 8 bases, leaving 15 bases between the germline ends. This CDR3 comprises 14 residues. In germline, CDR1 is SGHDN, CDR2 FVKESK. The CDR3 nucleotides read TGTGCCAGCAGCCCGTTGGGTAGGGGTCATGAGCAGTTCTTC. Protein product: CASSPLGRGHEQFF.

The chain couples TRBV6-1 to TRBJ2-5, with 7 bases aligning to TRBD1. The end of the DNA fits TRBJ2-7 better, so the J call may be wrong. This CDR3 contains 14 residues. Germline-derived CDR1 and CDR2 are MNHNS and SASEGT. The CDR3 DNA follows: TGTGCCAGCAGTGAATGGGGGACAGACCACGAGCAGTACTTC. This encodes CASSEWGTDHEQYF.

This clone showed up just a few times. As DNA, the CDR3 is TGTGCCACCAGCAGAGAGGCGGAGGGTCTTGACTATGGCTACACCTTC. Amino acid sequence: CATSREAEGLDYGYTF. The rearrangement joins TRBV15 to TRBJ1-2; D gene uncertain. V dropped 0 bases and J dropped 3 bases, with 14 bases sitting between them. This CDR3 has 16 amino acids. Germline V gene lookup returns CDR1 LNHNV and CDR2 YYDKDF (reference sequence).

V and J are TRBV4-3 and TRBJ2-7, with TRBD2 identical over 11 bases. The CDR3 spans 17 residues. The J segment lost 6 bases and the V segment lost 4 bases, leaving 14 bases of the junction unmatched. CDR1 and CDR2 from the germline V gene are LGHNA and YSLEER. CDR3 bases: TGCGCCAGCAGCCCCCGGACTAGCGGGTCCATCACCCTCGAGCAGTACTTC. Translated: CASSPRTSGSITLEQYF.

This chain links TRBV7-6 with TRBJ2-7; weak D call: TRBD1 (6 bases). The CDR3 extends over 15 amino acids. V dropped 2 bases and J dropped 2 bases, with 13 bases sitting between them. CDR1 is SGHVS, CDR2 FNYEAQ, per germline. CDR3 loop: CASSLKPGQAYEQYF. For the CDR3, the DNA is TGTGCCAGCAGCTTAAAACCGGGACAAGCCTACGAGCAGTACTTC.

The chain joins TRBV5-6 to TRBJ1-5, with 8 bases matching TRBD1. CDR3 length: 16 residues. Germline V gene sequence: CDR1 SGHDT, CDR2 YYEEEE. After removal of 0 bases from V and 6 bases from J, the junction contained 8 bases not matched to a gene. The CDR3 DNA is TGTGCCAGCAGCTTGGGGGACAGGAAGGTTGGTCAGCCCCAGCATTTT. Translated: CASSLGDRKVGQPQHF.

The gene calls are TRBV11-2 and TRBJ2-2, with 7 bases aligning to TRBD1. CDR3 length: 17 residues. V dropped 2 bases and J dropped 3; count of bases not matched to a gene: 9. CDR1 and CDR2 from the germline V gene are SGHAT and FQNNGV. Written as DNA, the CDR3 is TGTGCCAGCAGCTTACATACAGGGACAGCCTACACCGGGGAGCTGTTTTTT. Translated, it gives CASSLHTGTAYTGELFF.

V gene TRBV7-2 combines with J gene TRBJ2-7; D possibly corresponds to TRBD2 (6 bases). The length of the CDR3 is 15 residues. V shed 3 bases and J shed 6 bases, with 18 bases lying between them. The V gene's germline CDR1 is SGHTA and CDR2 FQGNSA. The CDR3: CASSFRRESTSEQYF. Written as DNA, the CDR3 is TGTGCCAGCAGCTTTCGCCGGGAGAGCACCTCCGAGCAGTACTTC.

The chain carries TRBV6-1 and TRBJ2-1; 8 bases are shared with TRBD1. This CDR3 has 15 amino acids. Germline V lookup: CDR1 MNHNS, CDR2 SASEGT. The V gene end was trimmed by 1 base and the J gene end by 7 bases; junction bases not matched to a gene: 6. The CDR3 DNA reads TGTGCCAGCAGTGAAGTGACAGGGGCGCAAAATGAGCAGTTCTTC. Amino acids: CASSEVTGAQNEQFF.

V is TRBV5-1 and J is TRBJ2-7; D is possibly TRBD1 (6 bases). The germline gives CDR1 SGHRS, CDR2 YFSETQ. The CDR3 has 15 amino acids. V was pared by 0 bases and J by 2 bases, with 12 bases between. CDR3 sequence reads: CASSLEGGFTYEQYF. CDR3 in DNA: TGCGCCAGCAGCTTGGAAGGGGGATTCACCTACGAGCAGTACTTC.